This T cell receptor beta chain was captured in a study of control samples from healthy donors and cancer patients. TCRdb's copy holds only in-frame clones and misses some; the assay was immunoSEQ multiplex PCR. The repertoire has about 120,000 clones, about 91% of them found once; the top ten carry 3% to 4%. The CDR3 length is 13 residues. Germline-derived CDR1 and CDR2 are SGHKS and YYEKEE (reference sequence). Trimming took 3 bases from V and 8 from J, leaving 11 bases between them. The rearrangement links TRBV5-5 to TRBJ2-2; D remains unclear. This clonotype was obtained from a man in his forties or fifties in good health. The sample comprised blood. This chain's CDR3 is CASSSRPYGELFF. The CDR3 DNA reads TGTGCCAGCAGCTCAAGACCGTATGGGGAGCTGTTTTTT.